This T cell receptor beta chain was obtained from a study of T cells in Graves' hyperthyroidism and ophthalmopathy. Amplification targeted TCR beta CDR3 regions from RNA transcripts. HTBI primers were the set used in a first-round RT-PCR of the TCR CDR3. TCRdb itself ran the multiplex PCR reads through MiXCR, one entry per CDR3 protein. The data contain approximately 490,000 distinct CDR3 sequences, 22% of them singletons. This clonotype was found many times. Germline CDR1 and CDR2: MNHNS and SASEGT. The CDR3 sequence is 13 residues long. V gave up 1 base and J gave up 0 bases, with 3 bases separating them.

J is TRBJ1-1 and V is TRBV6-1; D is ambiguous. This clonotype was obtained from a woman in her 70s with Graves' ophthalmopathy. The sequenced material came from blood. CDR3 amino acids: CASSEGMNTEAFF. CDR3 DNA sequence: TGTGCCAGCAGTGAAGGGATGAACACTGAAGCTTTCTTT.